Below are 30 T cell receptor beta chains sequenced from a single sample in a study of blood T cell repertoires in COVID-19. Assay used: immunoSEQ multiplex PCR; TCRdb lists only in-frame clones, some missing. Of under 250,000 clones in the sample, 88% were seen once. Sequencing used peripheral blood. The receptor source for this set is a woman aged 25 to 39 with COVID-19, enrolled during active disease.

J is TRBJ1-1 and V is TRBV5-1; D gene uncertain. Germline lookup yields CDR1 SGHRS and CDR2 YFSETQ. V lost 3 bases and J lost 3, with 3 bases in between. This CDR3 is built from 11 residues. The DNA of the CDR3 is TGCGCCAGCAGCTCGGACACTGAAGCTTTCTTT. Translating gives CASSSDTEAFF.

As DNA, the CDR3 is TGTGCCACCGGGCCGACAGGGGGTGGCACTGAAGCTTTCTTT. This translates into CATGPTGGGTEAFF. V usage is TRBV10-3 and J usage is TRBJ1-1; TRBD1 matches 9 bases. V dropped 10 bases and J dropped 4; count of bases not matched to a gene: 10. Germline CDR1 is ENHRY and CDR2 is SYGVKD. The CDR3 sequence is 14 residues long.

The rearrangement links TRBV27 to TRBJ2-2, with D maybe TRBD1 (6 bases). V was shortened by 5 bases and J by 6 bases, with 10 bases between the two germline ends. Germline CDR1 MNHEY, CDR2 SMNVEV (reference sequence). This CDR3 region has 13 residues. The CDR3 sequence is CASSPQGAGELFF. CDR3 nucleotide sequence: TGTGCCAGCAGTCCACAGGGTGCCGGGGAGCTGTTTTTT.

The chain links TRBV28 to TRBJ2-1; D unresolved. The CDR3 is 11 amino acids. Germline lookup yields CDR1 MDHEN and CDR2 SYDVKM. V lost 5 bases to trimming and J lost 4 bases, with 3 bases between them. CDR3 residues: CASSRYNEQFF. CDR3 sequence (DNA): TGTGCCAGCAGTCGTTACAATGAGCAGTTCTTC.

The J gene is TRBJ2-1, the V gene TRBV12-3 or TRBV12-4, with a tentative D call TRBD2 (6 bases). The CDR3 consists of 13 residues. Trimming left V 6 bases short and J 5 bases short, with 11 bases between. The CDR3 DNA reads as TGTGCCAGCAGGAGCGGGCCCAACAATGAGCAGTTCTTC. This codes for CASRSGPNNEQFF.

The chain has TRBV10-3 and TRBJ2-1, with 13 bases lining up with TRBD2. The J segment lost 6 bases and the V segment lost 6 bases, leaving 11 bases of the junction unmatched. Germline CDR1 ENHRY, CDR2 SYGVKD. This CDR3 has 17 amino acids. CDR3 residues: CAIREWTSGSRANEQFF. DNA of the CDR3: TGTGCCATCAGGGAATGGACTAGCGGGAGTAGGGCCAATGAGCAGTTCTTC.

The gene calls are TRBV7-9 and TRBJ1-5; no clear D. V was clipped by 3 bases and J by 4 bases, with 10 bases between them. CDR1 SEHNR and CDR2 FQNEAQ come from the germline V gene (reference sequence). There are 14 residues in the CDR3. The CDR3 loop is CASSFPGSNQPQHF. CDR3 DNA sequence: TGTGCCAGCAGCTTCCCCGGGTCGAATCAGCCCCAGCATTTT.

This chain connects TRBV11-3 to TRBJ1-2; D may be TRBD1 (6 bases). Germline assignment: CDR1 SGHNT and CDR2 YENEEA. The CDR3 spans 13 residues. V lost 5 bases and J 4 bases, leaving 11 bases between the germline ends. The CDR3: CASSQKGVYGYTF. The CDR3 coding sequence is TGTGCCAGCAGCCAGAAGGGGGTCTATGGCTACACCTTC.

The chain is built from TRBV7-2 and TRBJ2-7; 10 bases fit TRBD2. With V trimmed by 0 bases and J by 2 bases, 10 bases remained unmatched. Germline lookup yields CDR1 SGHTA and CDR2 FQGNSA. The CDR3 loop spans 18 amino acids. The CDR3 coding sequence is TGTGCCAGCAGCTTAGCTGTAGCGGGGGGCCCCCGGGCCTACGAGCAGTACTTC. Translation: CASSLAVAGGPRAYEQYF.

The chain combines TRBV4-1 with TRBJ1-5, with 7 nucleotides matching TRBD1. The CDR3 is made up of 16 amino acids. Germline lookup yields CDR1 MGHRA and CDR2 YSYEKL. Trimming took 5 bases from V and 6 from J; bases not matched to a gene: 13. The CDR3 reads CASSSRRRGRSQPQHF. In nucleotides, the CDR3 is TGCGCCAGCAGCTCCCGTAGGAGGGGGCGTAGTCAGCCCCAGCATTTT.

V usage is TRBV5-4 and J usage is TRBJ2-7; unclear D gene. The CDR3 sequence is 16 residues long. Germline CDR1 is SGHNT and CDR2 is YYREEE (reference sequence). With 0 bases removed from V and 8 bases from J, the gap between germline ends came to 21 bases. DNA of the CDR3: TGTGCCAGCAGCTTGGTCGGTGCCTCGCCACGACTGAAGCAGTACTTC. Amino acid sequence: CASSLVGASPRLKQYF.

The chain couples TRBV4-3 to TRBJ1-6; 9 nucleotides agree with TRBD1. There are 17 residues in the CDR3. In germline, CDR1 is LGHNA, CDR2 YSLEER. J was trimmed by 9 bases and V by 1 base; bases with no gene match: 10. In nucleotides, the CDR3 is TGCGCCAGCAGCCAAGGTGAACCGGGACAGGGAATTTCACCCCTCCACTTT. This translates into CASSQGEPGQGISPLHF.

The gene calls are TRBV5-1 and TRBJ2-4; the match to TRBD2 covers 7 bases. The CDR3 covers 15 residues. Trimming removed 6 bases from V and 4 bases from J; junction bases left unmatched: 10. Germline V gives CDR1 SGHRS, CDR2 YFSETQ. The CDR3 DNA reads TGCGCCAGCACCAGACTAGCAGATAATAAAAACATTCAGTACTTC. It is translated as CASTRLADNKNIQYF. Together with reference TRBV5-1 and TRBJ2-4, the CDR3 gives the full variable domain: KAGVTQTPRYLIKTRGQQVTLSCSPISGHRSVSWYQQTPGQGLQFLFEYFSETQRNKGNFPGRFSGRQFSNSRSEMNVSTLELGDSALYLCASTRLADNKNIQYFGAGTRLSVL.

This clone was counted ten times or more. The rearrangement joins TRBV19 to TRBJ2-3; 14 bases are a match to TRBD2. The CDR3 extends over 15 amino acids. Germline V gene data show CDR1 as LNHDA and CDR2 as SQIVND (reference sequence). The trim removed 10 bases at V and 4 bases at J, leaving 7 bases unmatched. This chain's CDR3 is CATEPTSGGADTQYF. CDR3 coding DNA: TGTGCCACCGAACCGACTAGCGGGGGGGCAGATACGCAGTATTTT. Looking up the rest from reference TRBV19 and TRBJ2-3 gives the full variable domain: DGGITQSPKYLFRKEGQNVTLSCEQNLNHDAMYWYRQDPGQGLRLIYYSQIVNDFQKGDIAEGYSVSREKKESFPLTVTSAQKNPTAFYLCATEPTSGGADTQYFGPGTRLTVL.

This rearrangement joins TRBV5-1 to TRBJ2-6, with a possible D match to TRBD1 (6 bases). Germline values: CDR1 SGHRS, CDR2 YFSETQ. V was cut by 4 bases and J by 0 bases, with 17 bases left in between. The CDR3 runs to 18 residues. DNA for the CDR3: TGCGCCAGCAGCGGGGACAAAGACCTTTACTCTGGGGCCAACGTCCTGACTTTC. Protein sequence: CASSGDKDLYSGANVLTF.

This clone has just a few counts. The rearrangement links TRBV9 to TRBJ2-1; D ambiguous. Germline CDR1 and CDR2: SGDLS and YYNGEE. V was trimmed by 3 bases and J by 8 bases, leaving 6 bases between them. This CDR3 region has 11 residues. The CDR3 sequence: CASSARDEQFF. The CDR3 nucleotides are TGTGCCAGCAGCGCCCGTGATGAGCAGTTCTTC.

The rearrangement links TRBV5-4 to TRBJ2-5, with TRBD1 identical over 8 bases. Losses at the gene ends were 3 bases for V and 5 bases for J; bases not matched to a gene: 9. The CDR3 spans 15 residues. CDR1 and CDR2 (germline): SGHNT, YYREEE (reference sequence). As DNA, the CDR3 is TGTGCCAGCAGCTGGGCAGGGGGCGCGTTCGAGACCCAGTACTTC. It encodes CASSWAGGAFETQYF.

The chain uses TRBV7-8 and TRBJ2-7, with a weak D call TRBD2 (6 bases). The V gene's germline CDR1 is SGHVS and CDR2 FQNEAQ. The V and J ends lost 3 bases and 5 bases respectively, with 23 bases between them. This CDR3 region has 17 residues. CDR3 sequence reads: CASSFAYLAPREDEQYV. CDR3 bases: TGTGCCAGCAGCTTCGCCTATTTAGCTCCCAGGGAGGACGAGCAGTACGTC.

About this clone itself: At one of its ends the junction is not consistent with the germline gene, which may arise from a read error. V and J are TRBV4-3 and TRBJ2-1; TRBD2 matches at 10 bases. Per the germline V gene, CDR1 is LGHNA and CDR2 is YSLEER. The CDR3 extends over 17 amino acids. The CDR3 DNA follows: TGCGCCAGCAGCCAGATCAGAGCGGGGGGGCTCTACTATGAGCAGTTCTTC. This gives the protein CASSQIRAGGLYYEQFF.

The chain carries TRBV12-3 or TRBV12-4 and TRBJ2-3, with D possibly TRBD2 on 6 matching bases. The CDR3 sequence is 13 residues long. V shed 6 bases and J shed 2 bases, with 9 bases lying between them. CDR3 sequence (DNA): TGTGCCAGCAGGGGGACTGACACAGATACGCAGTATTTT. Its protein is CASRGTDTDTQYF.

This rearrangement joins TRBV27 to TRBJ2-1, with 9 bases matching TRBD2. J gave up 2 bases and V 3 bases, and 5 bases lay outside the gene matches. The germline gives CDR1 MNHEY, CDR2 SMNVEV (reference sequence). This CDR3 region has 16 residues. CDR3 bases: TGTGCCAGCAGTTTTCAGCGGGGGGATACCTACAATGAGCAGTTCTTC. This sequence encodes CASSFQRGDTYNEQFF.

In nucleotides, the CDR3 is TGCGCCAGCAGTGATTTTAGTTCACCCCTCCACTTT. This codes for CASSDFSSPLHF. The genes are TRBV10-2 and TRBJ1-6; no clear D gene. CDR3 length equals 12 residues. The germline V gene encodes CDR1 WSHSY and CDR2 SAAADI. Trimming shortened V by 3 bases and J by 9 bases, and 6 bases separated the two germline ends.

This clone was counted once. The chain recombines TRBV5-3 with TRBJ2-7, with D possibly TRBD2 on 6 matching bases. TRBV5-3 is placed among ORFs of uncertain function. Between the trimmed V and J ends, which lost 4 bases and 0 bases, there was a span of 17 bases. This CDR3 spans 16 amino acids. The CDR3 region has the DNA TGTGCCAGAAGCCGGGACCGGGACTTCGACTCCTACGAGCAGTACGTC. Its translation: CARSRDRDFDSYEQYV.

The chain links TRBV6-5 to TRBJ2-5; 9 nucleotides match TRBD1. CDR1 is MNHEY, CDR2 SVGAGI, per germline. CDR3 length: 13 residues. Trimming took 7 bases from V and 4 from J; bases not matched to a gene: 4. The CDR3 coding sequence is TGTGCCAGCAAGCGGACAGGGGTAGAGACCCAGTACTTC. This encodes CASKRTGVETQYF.

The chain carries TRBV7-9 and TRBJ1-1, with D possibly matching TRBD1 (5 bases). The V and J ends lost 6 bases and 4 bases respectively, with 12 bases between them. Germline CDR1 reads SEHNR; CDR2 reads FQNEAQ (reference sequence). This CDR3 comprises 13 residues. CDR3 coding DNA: TGTGCCAGCAGGTCGGGGGAGGGCACTGAAGCTTTCTTT. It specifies CASRSGEGTEAFF.

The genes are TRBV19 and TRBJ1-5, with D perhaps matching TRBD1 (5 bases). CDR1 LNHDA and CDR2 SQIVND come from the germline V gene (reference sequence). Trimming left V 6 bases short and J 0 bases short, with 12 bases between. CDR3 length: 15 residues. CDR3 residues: CASRTTVNSNQPQHF. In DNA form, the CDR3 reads TGTGCCAGTAGAACGACAGTCAATAGCAATCAGCCCCAGCATTTT. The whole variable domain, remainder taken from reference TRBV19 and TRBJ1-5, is DGGITQSPKYLFRKEGQNVTLSCEQNLNHDAMYWYRQDPGQGLRLIYYSQIVNDFQKGDIAEGYSVSREKKESFPLTVTSAQKNPTAFYLCASRTTVNSNQPQHFGDGTRLSIL.

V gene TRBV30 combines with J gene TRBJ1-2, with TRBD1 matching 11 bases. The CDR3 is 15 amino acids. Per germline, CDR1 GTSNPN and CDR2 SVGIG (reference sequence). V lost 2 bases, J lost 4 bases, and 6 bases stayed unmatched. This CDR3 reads CAWSITGTGGYGYTF. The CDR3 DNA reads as TGTGCCTGGAGTATAACCGGGACAGGGGGCTATGGCTACACCTTC.

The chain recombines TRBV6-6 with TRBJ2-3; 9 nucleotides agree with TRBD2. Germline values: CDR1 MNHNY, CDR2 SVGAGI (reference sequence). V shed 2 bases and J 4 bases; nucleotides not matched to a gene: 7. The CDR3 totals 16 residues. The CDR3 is CASSYPAGGGADTQYF. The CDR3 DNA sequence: TGTGCCAGCAGTTACCCAGCGGGAGGAGGAGCAGATACGCAGTATTTT.

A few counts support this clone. For the CDR3, the DNA is TGTGCCAGCAGCCTACGGGCGGGAATGTTTTACAATGAGCAGTTCTTC. This sequence encodes CASSLRAGMFYNEQFF. The chain uses TRBV5-6 and TRBJ2-1; D is possibly TRBD2 (6 bases). V shed 4 bases and J shed 4 bases, with 18 bases lying between them. The CDR3 is 16 amino acids. The germline V gene has CDR1 SGHDT and CDR2 YYEEEE.

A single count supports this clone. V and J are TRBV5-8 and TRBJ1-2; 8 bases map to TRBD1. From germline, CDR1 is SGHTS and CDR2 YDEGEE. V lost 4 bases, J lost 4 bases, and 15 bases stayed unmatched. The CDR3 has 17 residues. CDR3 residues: CASSPSGGDRRVYGYTF. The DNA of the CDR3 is TGTGCCAGCAGCCCGAGCGGAGGGGACAGGCGGGTCTATGGCTACACCTTC.